Listed here are 5 T cell receptor beta chains from one sample, sequenced in a study of cytomegalovirus exposure and HLA in healthy donors. Amplification used 60 Vbeta primers and 13 Jbeta primers. Sequencing was performed with immunoSEQ multiplex PCR; in TCRdb, only in-frame clones are kept and a portion is missing. Here the sample spans approximately 200,000 clones, approximately 79% being singletons. The sequenced sample was PBMCs. These receptors came from a woman aged 25 to 45 in good health and CMV-seropositive.

The chain combines TRBV6-5 with TRBJ1-2; 9 nucleotides align to TRBD1. Germline CDR1 reads MNHEY; CDR2 reads SVGAGI. CDR3 length: 15 amino acids. J lost 2 bases, V lost 6 bases, and 7 bases had no gene match. CDR3 sequence reads: CASSPNRGLNYGYTF. In DNA, the CDR3 is TGTGCCAGCAGCCCTAACAGGGGGCTAAACTATGGCTACACCTTC.

J is TRBJ2-7 and V is TRBV30, with D tentatively TRBD2 (5 bases). This CDR3 region has 12 residues. V was clipped by 1 base and J by 4 bases, with 8 bases between them. Germline V gene lookup returns CDR1 GTSNPN and CDR2 SVGIG (reference sequence). CDR3 bases: TGTGCCTGGAGTGAAAGCGGTTACGAGCAGTACTTC. Translated, it gives CAWSESGYEQYF.

The rearrangement links TRBV10-1 to TRBJ2-5; TRBD1 matches at 7 bases. CDR3 length equals 16 residues. Germline V lookup: CDR1 WNHNN, CDR2 SYGVQD (reference sequence). J lost 2 bases, V lost 2 bases, and 8 bases had no gene match. CDR3 bases: TGCGCCAGCAGTGAGGAACCCAGGGGGATACAAGAGACCCAGTACTTC. Protein: CASSEEPRGIQETQYF.

The rearrangement joins TRBV27 to TRBJ2-2; unclear D gene. Looked up from germline, CDR1 is MNHEY and CDR2 is SMNVEV (reference sequence). Trimming stripped 4 bases from V and 7 bases from J, with 7 bases between. There are 12 residues in the CDR3. Written as DNA, the CDR3 is TGTGCCAGCAGTTCGTACGGCGGGGAGCTGTTTTTT. Translation gives CASSSYGGELFF.

This chain uses TRBV5-4 with TRBJ1-5; D possibly corresponds to TRBD1 (5 bases). V gave up 1 base and J gave up 4 bases, with 12 bases separating them. Germline CDR1 is SGHNT and CDR2 is YYREEE (reference sequence). CDR3 length: 15 residues. The CDR3 reads CASSLNRLFNQPQHF. Written as DNA, the CDR3 is TGTGCCAGCAGCTTGAACAGGTTATTTAATCAGCCCCAGCATTTT.